A selection of T cell receptor beta chains follows, all from one sample in a study of blood T cell repertoires in COVID-19. Produced via immunoSEQ multiplex PCR; TCRdb's table is partial and in-frame only. The sample yields 470,000 or so clones, around 89% seen once. The sequenced sample consisted of peripheral blood. Every receptor here comes from a woman aged 30 to 39 with acute or convalescent COVID-19. CDR3s include the opening cysteine and the closing phenylalanine or tryptophan. A D gene is named only where the DNA matches it firmly.

V: TRBV7-3
J: TRBJ1-3
D: TRBD1
CDR3: CASSFDRDRGANSGNTIYF

V: TRBV4-1
J: TRBJ2-7
D: .
CDR3: CASSQGPDEKQGSSYEQYF

V: TRBV12-3/TRBV12-4
J: TRBJ1-1
D: .
CDR3: CASSWGGSTEAFF

V: TRBV3-1/TRBV3-2
J: TRBJ2-2
D: .
CDR3: CASSPSLLGRGFDHTGELFF

V: TRBV19
J: TRBJ1-1
D: .
CDR3: CASSNTGTPNTEAFF

V: TRBV20-1
J: TRBJ2-5
D: .
CDR3: CSARSKETQYF

V: TRBV9
J: TRBJ2-2
D: TRBD2
CDR3: CASSVDWSGGFTGELFF

V: TRBV30
J: TRBJ1-1
D: .
CDR3: CAWSPLGEGRNTEAFF

V: TRBV6-5
J: TRBJ1-1
D: .
CDR3: CASRIGGEAFF

V: TRBV11-2
J: TRBJ2-7
D: TRBD2
CDR3: CASRRPGGSGGSYEQYF

V: TRBV30
J: TRBJ1-6
D: .
CDR3: CAWNRVGGSPLHF

V: TRBV6-5
J: TRBJ2-7
D: TRBD1
CDR3: CASSLLGQGSEQYF

V: TRBV30
J: TRBJ2-5
D: .
CDR3: CAWSSMAGAETQYF

V: TRBV5-4
J: TRBJ2-5
D: .
CDR3: CASSPGETQYF

V: TRBV7-2
J: TRBJ2-7
D: .
CDR3: CASSSLRGSYEQYF

V: TRBV12-3/TRBV12-4
J: TRBJ2-3
D: TRBD1
CDR3: CASSPTGSDTQYF

V: TRBV2
J: TRBJ2-1
D: .
CDR3: CASSERTVATGNEQFF

V: TRBV27
J: TRBJ1-6
D: TRBD1
CDR3: CASTPTGAHNSPLHF

V: TRBV2
J: TRBJ1-2
D: .
CDR3: CASNPKGGVGYTF

V: TRBV19
J: TRBJ1-1
D: .
CDR3: CASCVLHTSGGLNTEAFF

V: TRBV28
J: TRBJ1-5
D: .
CDR3: CASSPRLNQPQHF

V: TRBV5-1
J: TRBJ2-3
D: .
CDR3: CASSLAHGTDTDTQYF

V: TRBV3-1/TRBV3-2
J: TRBJ1-1
D: .
CDR3: CASSPYNRENTEAFF

V: TRBV11-2
J: TRBJ2-3
D: TRBD2
CDR3: CASSLETSGGPGTQYF

V: TRBV6-6
J: TRBJ2-3
D: TRBD1
CDR3: CASSYSETGPTDTQYF

V: TRBV6-6
J: TRBJ1-5
D: .
CDR3: CASSVDRNQPQHF

V: TRBV28
J: TRBJ1-2
D: TRBD1
CDR3: CASSGESRGVYGYTF

V: TRBV2
J: TRBJ1-1
D: .
CDR3: CASSLEQVWTEAFF

V: TRBV12-5
J: TRBJ1-1
D: .
CDR3: CASGLVLGHDWNTEAFF

V: TRBV10-3
J: TRBJ1-3
D: TRBD1
CDR3: CAISEDRVGNTIYF

V: TRBV7-9
J: TRBJ1-4
D: TRBD1
CDR3: CASSSDRVSYELFF

V: TRBV5-1
J: TRBJ2-1
D: .
CDR3: CASSGGGLGHEQFF

V: TRBV28
J: TRBJ1-2
D: .
CDR3: CASSLSIGAGGYTF

V: TRBV5-1
J: TRBJ2-1
D: .
CDR3: CASSFVGGTNYNEQFF

V: TRBV5-1
J: TRBJ2-2
D: .
CDR3: CASRPDRTSFWELFF

V: TRBV2
J: TRBJ2-1
D: TRBD1
CDR3: CASSGQVYNEQFF

V: TRBV30
J: TRBJ1-6
D: TRBD1
CDR3: CAWSVGTGRSPLHF

V: TRBV5-4
J: TRBJ1-2
D: .
CDR3: CASSPNRDPDGYTF

V: TRBV7-9
J: TRBJ2-5
D: .
CDR3: CASSLPYGQQETQYF

V: TRBV2
J: TRBJ2-3
D: TRBD2
CDR3: CASPRTSGTDTQYF

V: TRBV5-1
J: TRBJ2-1
D: .
CDR3: CASSLGVGDEQFF